This T cell receptor beta chain is drawn from a study of blood T cell repertoires in COVID-19. The wider study: COVID-19 samples collected from the United States, Italy and Spain covered acute and convalescent phases. Nucleic acid was either cDNA or gDNA, and it came from T cells, B-cell-depleted T cells, or PBMCs.

V shed 7 bases and J shed 5 bases, with 18 bases lying between them. The germline V gene encodes CDR1 SGHRS and CDR2 YFSETQ. The CDR3 runs 15 residues. Sequencing used immunoSEQ multiplex PCR; TCRdb keeps in-frame clones, though not all of them. The sample lists about 24,000 clones; nearly 90% were seen once. Sequencing was performed on peripheral blood. The chain has TRBV5-1 and TRBJ2-2, with a tentative D call TRBD1 (6 bases). This clonotype originated in a human donor in a cohort sampled during active COVID-19. The CDR3 loop is CASRGILQGTGELFF. The CDR3 coding sequence is TGCGCCAGCCGGGGTATACTCCAGGGGACCGGGGAGCTGTTTTTT.